The rows below give T cell receptor beta chains drawn from one sample of a study of T cell repertoires in cytomegalovirus infection. TCRdb fed the reads into MiXCR, producing one record per CDR3 protein. In the table there are a few hundred thousand distinct CDR3 sequences, under 45% of which are singletons. Their recognized antigens are unknown. This specimen consisted of cultured PBMCs, obtained from culture after CMV antigen stimulation. The receptor set was obtained from a human donor in good health (CMV status not recorded). Some clones in this sample may be carry-over from other donors' samples. Both conserved end residues are part of each CDR3. The order of the fields is J gene, clone size, CDR3 length, D gene, V gene, CDR3 protein, CDR3 DNA. A D gene is named only where the DNA matches it firmly. Part of the rows lack a size; the others show once, few, many or a class for expanded clones.

TRBJ2-3	.	14	TRBD2	TRBV7-2	CASTSGLAGVPQYF	TGTGCCAGCACCTCGGGACTAGCGGGAGTACCGCAGTATTTT
TRBJ1-2	.	14	.	TRBV7-2	CASSPRGLSYGYTF	TGTGCCAGCAGCCCTAGGGGACTCAGCTATGGCTACACCTTC
TRBJ2-3	few	14	TRBD2	TRBV20-1	CSARVAGEKDTQYF	TGCAGTGCTAGAGTTGCGGGAGAAAAGGATACGCAGTATTTT
TRBJ2-1	.	12	.	TRBV7-2	CASSPMSPRYFF	TGTGCCAGCAGCCCCATGAGTCCCCGGTATTTCTTC
TRBJ1-6	.	13	.	TRBV2	CASSRRDNSPLHF	TGTGCCAGCAGCCGGAGGGACAATTCACCCCTCCACTTT
TRBJ2-5	.	15	.	TRBV6-1	CASSKTGNAQETQYF	TGTGCCAGCAGTAAAACAGGGAACGCTCAAGAGACCCAGTACTTC
TRBJ2-7	few	16	TRBD2	TRBV7-4	CASRRTGTSGSYEQYF	TGTGCCAGCAGAAGAACCGGGACTAGCGGGTCCTACGAGCAGTACTTC
TRBJ2-7	.	17	TRBD1	TRBV18	CASSPQPGQGAAYEQYF	TGTGCCAGCTCACCACAGCCGGGACAGGGGGCGGCCTACGAGCAGTACTTC
TRBJ1-2	.	11	.	TRBV6-5	CASSNSGGYTF	TGTGCCAGCAGCAATTCCGGCGGCTACACCTTC
TRBJ1-6	many	15	.	TRBV19	CASSIGRQGSSPLHF	TGTGCCAGTAGTATAGGTCGGCAGGGGAGTTCACCCCTCCACTTT
TRBJ2-7	few	14	TRBD2	TRBV6-6	CASSYGSGKDEQYF	TGTGCCAGCAGTTACGGTAGCGGGAAGGACGAGCAGTACTTC
TRBJ1-2	.	15	TRBD1	TRBV7-2	CASSTRQGSNYGYTF	TGTGCCAGCAGCACCCGACAGGGATCTAACTATGGCTACACCTTC
TRBJ1-2	.	13	.	TRBV20-1	CSAQNQSGYGYTF	TGCAGTGCCCAAAATCAATCGGGCTATGGCTACACCTTC
TRBJ2-7	.	11	.	TRBV10-3	CAISDGESRYF	TGTGCCATCAGTGATGGAGAGAGCAGGTACTTC
TRBJ2-1	.	15	.	TRBV7-4	CASSLAMGPWDEQFF	TGTGCCAGCAGCTTAGCGATGGGACCTTGGGATGAGCAGTTCTTC
TRBJ2-3	few	16	TRBD2	TRBV5-1	CASSTGGLAGGDTQYF	TGCGCCAGCAGCACAGGAGGACTAGCGGGGGGAGATACGCAGTATTTT
TRBJ2-3	many	14	.	TRBV7-2	CASSLGVPRDTQYF	TGTGCCAGCAGCTTAGGTGTCCCCAGGGATACGCAGTATTTT
TRBJ2-5	.	13	.	TRBV10-3	CAISVRERETQYF	TGTGCCATCAGTGTACGGGAGCGGGAGACCCAGTACTTC
TRBJ2-7	many	13	.	TRBV7-2	CASSFTRDSRQYF	TGTGCCAGCAGCTTTACCCGGGACTCGAGGCAGTACTTC
TRBJ2-7	.	15	TRBD2	TRBV4-2	CASSREGLDISEQYF	TGTGCCAGCAGCCGGGAGGGACTAGACATCTCCGAGCAGTACTTC
TRBJ2-7	.	13	.	TRBV7-6	CASRSEGTYEQYF	TGTGCCAGCAGGAGCGAGGGGACCTACGAGCAGTACTTC
TRBJ2-1	once	14	.	TRBV2	CASSPSTTINEQFF	TGTGCCAGCAGTCCGTCGACGACCATCAATGAGCAGTTCTTC
TRBJ2-1	.	17	TRBD2	TRBV27	CASSFGIAGGPYNEQFF	TGTGCCAGCAGTTTTGGCATAGCGGGAGGGCCCTACAATGAGCAGTTCTTC
TRBJ2-1	.	15	TRBD2	TRBV5-1	CASSLGTSFGTEQFF	TGCGCCAGCAGCTTGGGGACTAGCTTCGGCACTGAGCAGTTCTTC
TRBJ1-1	.	13	.	TRBV18	CASSPDESGGAFF	TGTGCCAGCTCACCCGACGAATCCGGGGGAGCTTTCTTT
TRBJ2-2	many	14	.	TRBV7-2	CASSFDLNTGELFF	TGTGCCAGCAGCTTCGATCTAAACACCGGGGAGCTGTTTTTT
TRBJ2-5	.	16	.	TRBV5-6	CASSNEVGLYQETQYF	TGTGCCAGCAGCAACGAGGTGGGCCTGTACCAAGAGACCCAGTACTTC
TRBJ2-7	few	14	TRBD2	TRBV7-9	CASSLVAGGHEQYF	TGTGCCAGCAGCTTAGTAGCGGGAGGCCACGAGCAGTACTTC
TRBJ2-1	.	23	TRBD1	TRBV2	CASRGMGQVPRTGATNSYNEQFF	TGTGCCAGCAGGGGAATGGGACAGGTGCCCCGGACGGGGGCAACGAACTCCTACAATGAGCAGTTCTTC
TRBJ2-7	once	14	.	TRBV5-4	CASTDRLLSYEQYF	TGTGCCAGCACCGATCGCCTGTTATCCTACGAGCAGTACTTC
TRBJ2-1	once	15	TRBD2	TRBV5-4	CASSLWEGEDNEQFF	TGTGCCAGCAGCTTGTGGGAGGGAGAAGACAATGAGCAGTTCTTC
TRBJ1-5	.	14	.	TRBV20-1	CSATEYRSNQPQHF	TGCAGTGCCACCGAGTACAGGAGCAATCAGCCCCAGCATTTT
TRBJ2-7	.	13	.	TRBV12-3/TRBV12-4	CASSLQGPPEQYF	TGTGCCAGCAGCTTACAGGGACCGCCCGAGCAGTACTTC